This T cell receptor (beta chain) was retrieved from a study of Tregs in tolerant kidney transplant recipients. Whole-study context: Related graft donors supplied nonmyeloablative bone marrow transplants, and mixed chimerism was transient.

This table comes from immunoSEQ multiplex PCR, and its TCRdb copy is limited to in-frame clones, with some not included. The table includes just under 65,000 clones, more than 95% detected once. Overall study findings and caveats: Findings come from small patient numbers and require larger validation.

Unstimulated regulatory T cells (CD4+CD25+CD127-), CD4+CD25- non-regulatory cells, CD4 and CD8 cells were FACS-sorted from thawed PBMCs. Before regulatory T cell sorting, thawed PBMCs rested overnight at 37°C in 200 to 250 IU/ml IL-2. To note about this clone: Its antigen is unknown.

The CDR3 length is 14 residues. Germline CDR1 GTSNPN, CDR2 SVGIG (reference sequence). The V and J ends lost 4 bases and 5 bases, in that order; junction bases with no gene match: 2. This sequence was found in a human donor who received a combined kidney and bone marrow transplant. The rearrangement joins TRBV30 to TRBJ2-2, with 12 nucleotides matching TRBD2. The sample was Tregs from blood, taken before the transplant. Here the CDR3 reads CAWTSGGGTGELFF. The CDR3 DNA sequence: TGTGCCTGGACTAGCGGGGGGGGAACCGGGGAGCTGTTTTTT.